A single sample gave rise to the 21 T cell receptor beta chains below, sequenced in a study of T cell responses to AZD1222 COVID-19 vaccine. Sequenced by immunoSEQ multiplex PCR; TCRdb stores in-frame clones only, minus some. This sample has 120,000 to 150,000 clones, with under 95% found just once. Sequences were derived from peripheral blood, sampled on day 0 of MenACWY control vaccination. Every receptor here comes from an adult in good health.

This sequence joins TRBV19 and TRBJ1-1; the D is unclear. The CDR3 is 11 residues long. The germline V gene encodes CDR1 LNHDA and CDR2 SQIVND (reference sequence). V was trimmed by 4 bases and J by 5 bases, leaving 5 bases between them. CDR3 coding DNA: TGTGCCAGTAGTAGGCGGACTGAAGCTTTCTTT. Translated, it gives CASSRRTEAFF.

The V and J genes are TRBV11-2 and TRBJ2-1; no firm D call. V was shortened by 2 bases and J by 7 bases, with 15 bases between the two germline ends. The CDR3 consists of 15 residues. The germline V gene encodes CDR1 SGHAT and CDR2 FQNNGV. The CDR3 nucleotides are TGTGCCAGCAGCTTATTCGCCACCATGGGGAATGAGCAGTTCTTC. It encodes CASSLFATMGNEQFF.

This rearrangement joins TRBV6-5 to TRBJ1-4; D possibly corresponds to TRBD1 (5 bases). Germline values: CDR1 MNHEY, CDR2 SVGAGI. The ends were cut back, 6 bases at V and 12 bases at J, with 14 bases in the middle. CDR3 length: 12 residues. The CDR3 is CASSSTGTQLFF. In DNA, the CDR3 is TGTGCCAGCAGCTCAACCGGGACTCAACTGTTTTTT.

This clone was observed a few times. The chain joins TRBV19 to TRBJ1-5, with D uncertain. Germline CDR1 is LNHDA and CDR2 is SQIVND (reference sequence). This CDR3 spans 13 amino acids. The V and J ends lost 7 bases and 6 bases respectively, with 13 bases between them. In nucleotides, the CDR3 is TGTGCCAGTAAAGGTTCGTCGCGTCAGCCCCAGCATTTT. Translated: CASKGSSRQPQHF.

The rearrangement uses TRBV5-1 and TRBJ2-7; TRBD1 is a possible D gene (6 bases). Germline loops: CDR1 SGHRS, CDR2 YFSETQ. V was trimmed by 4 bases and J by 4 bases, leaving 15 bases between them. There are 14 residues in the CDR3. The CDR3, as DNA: TGCGCCAGCAGCACTGGACAGCCCCCGTACGAGCAGTACTTC. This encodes CASSTGQPPYEQYF. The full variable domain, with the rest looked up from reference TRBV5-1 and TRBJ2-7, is KAGVTQTPRYLIKTRGQQVTLSCSPISGHRSVSWYQQTPGQGLQFLFEYFSETQRNKGNFPGRFSGRQFSNSRSEMNVSTLELGDSALYLCASSTGQPPYEQYFGPGTRLTVT.

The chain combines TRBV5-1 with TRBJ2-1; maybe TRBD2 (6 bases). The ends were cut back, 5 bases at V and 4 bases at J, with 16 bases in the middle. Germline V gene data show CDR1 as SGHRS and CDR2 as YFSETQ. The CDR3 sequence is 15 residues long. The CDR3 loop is CASRYPGLQYNEQFF. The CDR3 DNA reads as TGCGCCAGCAGGTACCCGGGACTCCAATACAATGAGCAGTTCTTC. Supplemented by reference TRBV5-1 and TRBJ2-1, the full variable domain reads KAGVTQTPRYLIKTRGQQVTLSCSPISGHRSVSWYQQTPGQGLQFLFEYFSETQRNKGNFPGRFSGRQFSNSRSEMNVSTLELGDSALYLCASRYPGLQYNEQFFGPGTRLTVL.

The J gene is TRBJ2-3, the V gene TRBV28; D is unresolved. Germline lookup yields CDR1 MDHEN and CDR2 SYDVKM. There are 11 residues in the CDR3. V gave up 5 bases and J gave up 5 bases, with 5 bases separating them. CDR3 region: CASSGQDTQYF. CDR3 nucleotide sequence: TGTGCCAGCAGTGGGCAAGATACGCAGTATTTT.

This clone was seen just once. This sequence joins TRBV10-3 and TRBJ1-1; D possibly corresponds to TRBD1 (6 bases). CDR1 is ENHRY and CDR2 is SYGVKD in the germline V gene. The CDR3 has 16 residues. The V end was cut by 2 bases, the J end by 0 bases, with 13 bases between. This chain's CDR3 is CAISEHRTVMNTEAFF. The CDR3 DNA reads TGTGCCATCAGTGAGCACCGGACAGTTATGAACACTGAAGCTTTCTTT.

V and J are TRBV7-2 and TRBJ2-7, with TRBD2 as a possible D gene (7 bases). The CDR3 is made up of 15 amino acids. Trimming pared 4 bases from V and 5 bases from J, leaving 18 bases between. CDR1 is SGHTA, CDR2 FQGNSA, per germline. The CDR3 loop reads CASSSRRGRADEQYF. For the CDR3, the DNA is TGTGCCAGCAGCTCGAGGAGGGGGAGGGCCGACGAGCAGTACTTC.

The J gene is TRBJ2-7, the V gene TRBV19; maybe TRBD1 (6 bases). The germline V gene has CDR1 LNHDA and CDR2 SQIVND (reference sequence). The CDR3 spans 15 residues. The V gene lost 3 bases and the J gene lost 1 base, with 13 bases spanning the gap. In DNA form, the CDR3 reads TGTGCCAGTAGTATCCTCGGGACATTATCCTACGAGCAGTACTTC. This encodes CASSILGTLSYEQYF.

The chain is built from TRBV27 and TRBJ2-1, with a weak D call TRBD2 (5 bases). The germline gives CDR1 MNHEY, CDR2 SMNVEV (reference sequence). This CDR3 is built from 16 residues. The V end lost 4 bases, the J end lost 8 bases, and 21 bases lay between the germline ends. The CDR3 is CASSSRASQDVDEQFF. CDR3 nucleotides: TGTGCCAGCAGTTCGAGGGCTAGCCAGGATGTGGATGAGCAGTTCTTC.

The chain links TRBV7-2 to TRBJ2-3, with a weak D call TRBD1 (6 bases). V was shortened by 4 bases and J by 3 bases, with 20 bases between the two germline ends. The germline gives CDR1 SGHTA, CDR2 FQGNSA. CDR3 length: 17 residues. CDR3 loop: CASSSSYQGLPTDTQYF. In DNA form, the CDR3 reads TGTGCCAGCAGCTCGTCCTATCAGGGGCTTCCTACAGATACGCAGTATTTT.

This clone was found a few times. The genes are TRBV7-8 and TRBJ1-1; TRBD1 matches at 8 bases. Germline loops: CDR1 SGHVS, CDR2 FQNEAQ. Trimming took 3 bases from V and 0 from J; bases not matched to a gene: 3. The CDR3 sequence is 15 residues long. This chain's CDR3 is CASSFGTGLNTEAFF. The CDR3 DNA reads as TGTGCCAGCAGCTTCGGGACAGGCTTGAACACTGAAGCTTTCTTT.

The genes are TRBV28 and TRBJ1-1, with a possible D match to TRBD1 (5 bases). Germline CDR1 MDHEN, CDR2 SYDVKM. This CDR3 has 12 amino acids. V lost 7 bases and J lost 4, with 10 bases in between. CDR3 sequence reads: CASNEGSTEAFF. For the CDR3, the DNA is TGTGCCAGCAATGAGGGGAGCACTGAAGCTTTCTTT. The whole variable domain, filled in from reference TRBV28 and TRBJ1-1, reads DVKVTQSSRYLVKRTGEKVFLECVQDMDHENMFWYRQDPGLGLRLIYFSYDVKMKEKGDIPEGYSVSREKKERFSLILESASTNQTSMYLCASNEGSTEAFFGQGTRLTVV.

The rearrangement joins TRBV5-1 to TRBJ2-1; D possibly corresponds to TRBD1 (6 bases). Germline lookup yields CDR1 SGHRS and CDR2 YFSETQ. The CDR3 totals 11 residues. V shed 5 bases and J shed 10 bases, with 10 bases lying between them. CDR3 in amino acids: CASRSGDEQFF. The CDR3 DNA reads TGCGCCAGCAGATCAGGGGACGAGCAGTTCTTC.

The CDR3 is CASSQESGGSFEQYF. DNA for the CDR3: TGCGCCAGCAGCCAAGAGAGCGGGGGCTCATTTGAGCAGTACTTC. The rearrangement uses TRBV4-1 and TRBJ2-7, with 8 bases fitting TRBD2. Germline V gene lookup returns CDR1 MGHRA and CDR2 YSYEKL. The CDR3 consists of 15 residues. V dropped 0 bases and J dropped 7; count of bases not matched to a gene: 8.

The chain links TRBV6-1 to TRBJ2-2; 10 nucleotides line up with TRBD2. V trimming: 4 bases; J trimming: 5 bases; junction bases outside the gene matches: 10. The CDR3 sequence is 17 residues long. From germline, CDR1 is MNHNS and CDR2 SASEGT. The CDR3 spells CASSGRAGGPVTGELFF. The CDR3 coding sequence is TGTGCCAGCAGTGGTCGAGCGGGAGGGCCAGTTACCGGGGAGCTGTTTTTT.

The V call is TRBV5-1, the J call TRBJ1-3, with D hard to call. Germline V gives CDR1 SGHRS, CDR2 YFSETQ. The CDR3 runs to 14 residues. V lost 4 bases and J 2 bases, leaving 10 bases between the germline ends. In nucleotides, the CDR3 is TGCGCCAGCAGCCCTGGAGGTCCTGGAAACACCATATATTTT. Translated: CASSPGGPGNTIYF.

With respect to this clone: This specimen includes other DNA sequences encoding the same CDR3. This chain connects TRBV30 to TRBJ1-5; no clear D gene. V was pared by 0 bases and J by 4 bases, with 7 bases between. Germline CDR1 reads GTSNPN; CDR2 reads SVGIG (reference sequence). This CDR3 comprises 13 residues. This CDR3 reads CAWSVRGNQPQHF. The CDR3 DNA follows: TGTGCCTGGAGTGTACGAGGGAATCAGCCCCAGCATTTT.

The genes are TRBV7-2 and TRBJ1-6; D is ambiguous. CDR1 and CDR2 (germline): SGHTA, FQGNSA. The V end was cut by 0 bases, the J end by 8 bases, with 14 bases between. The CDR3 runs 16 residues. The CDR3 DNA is TGTGCCAGCAGCTTAGCGCAGGCAACCAGGTATTCACCCCTCCACTTT. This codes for CASSLAQATRYSPLHF.

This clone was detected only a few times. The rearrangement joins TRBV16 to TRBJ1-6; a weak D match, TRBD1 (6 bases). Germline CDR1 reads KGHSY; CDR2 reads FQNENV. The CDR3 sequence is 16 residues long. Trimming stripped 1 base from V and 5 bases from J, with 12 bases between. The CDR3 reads CASSQFDRPDNSPLHF. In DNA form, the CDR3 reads TGTGCCAGCAGCCAATTCGACAGGCCGGATAATTCACCCCTCCACTTT.